The 27 T cell receptor beta chains listed next were all sequenced from one sample in a study of T cell responses to AZD1222 COVID-19 vaccine. TCRdb's table, derived via immunoSEQ multiplex PCR, lists solely in-frame clones and lacks some. This sample yields about 80,000 clones, of which approximately 86% are seen a single time; 24% belongs to the top ten. The source material was peripheral blood, sampled on day 0 of AZD1222 vaccination. The receptors derive from an adult in good health.

The CDR3 bases are TGTGCCAGCAGCCGGAGCGTGGAGCAGTACTTC. The encoded protein is CASSRSVEQYF. This rearrangement joins TRBV7-2 to TRBJ2-7; D remains unclear. Germline V CDR1 and CDR2: SGHTA, FQGNSA. Trimming shortened V by 5 bases and J by 7 bases, and 9 bases separated the two germline ends. CDR3 length: 11 amino acids.

The chain combines TRBV18 with TRBJ1-2, with unresolved D. The CDR3 contains 12 residues. The V gene's germline CDR1 is KGHSH and CDR2 LQKENI. V was clipped by 4 bases and J by 10 bases, with 13 bases between them. In nucleotides, the CDR3 is TGTGCCAGCTCACTTACAGAGGCGGTCTACACCTTC. It codes for CASSLTEAVYTF.

The V call is TRBV5-1, the J call TRBJ2-5; 8 positions agree with TRBD1. Germline values: CDR1 SGHRS, CDR2 YFSETQ. The junction had 5 bases not matched to a gene; V was cut back by 2 bases and J by 2 bases. This CDR3 spans 15 amino acids. The CDR3 spells CASSLPGTGQETQYF. In DNA form, the CDR3 reads TGCGCCAGCAGCTTACCAGGGACAGGTCAAGAGACCCAGTACTTC.

The rearrangement uses TRBV10-3 and TRBJ2-2; TRBD2 matches 7 bases. Looked up from germline, CDR1 is ENHRY and CDR2 is SYGVKD. The ends lost 7 bases at V and 5 bases at J; junction bases unmatched: 7. This CDR3 region has 14 residues. The CDR3 sequence is CAITERDGTGELFF. The CDR3 nucleotides read TGTGCCATCACAGAGCGGGACGGAACCGGGGAGCTGTTTTTT.

The chain uses TRBV5-8 and TRBJ1-2, with no clear D. Deletions cut 0 bases from V and 8 bases from J, with 14 bases between. Germline CDR1 reads SGHTS; CDR2 reads YDEGEE. This CDR3 comprises 14 residues. CDR3 sequence: CASSLAQGPRGYTF. Here the CDR3 DNA reads TGTGCCAGCAGCTTGGCACAAGGGCCTAGGGGCTACACCTTC.

The chain has TRBV19 and TRBJ2-7; perhaps TRBD1 as D (5 bases). The CDR3 covers 14 residues. The ends were cut back, 3 bases at V and 2 bases at J, with 11 bases in the middle. Germline V gene lookup returns CDR1 LNHDA and CDR2 SQIVND (reference sequence). The CDR3 region is CASSMQGQTYEQYF. CDR3 coding DNA: TGTGCCAGTAGTATGCAGGGCCAAACCTACGAGCAGTACTTC.

The CDR3 DNA follows: TGTGCCAGCAGTTTCCAGGGGAGGGATCAGCCCCAGCATTTT. Its protein product is CASSFQGRDQPQHF. The chain employs TRBV28 and TRBJ1-5, with a possible D match to TRBD1 (6 bases). The V gene's germline CDR1 is MDHEN and CDR2 SYDVKM. The V gene lost 3 bases and the J gene lost 5 bases, with 11 bases spanning the gap. The CDR3 is made up of 14 amino acids.

This rearrangement joins TRBV5-4 to TRBJ2-5; D possibly corresponds to TRBD2 (6 bases). The germline V gene encodes CDR1 SGHNT and CDR2 YYREEE (reference sequence). This CDR3 spans 15 amino acids. The V end lost 0 bases, the J end lost 5 bases, and 14 bases lay between the germline ends. DNA for the CDR3: TGTGCCAGCAGCTTGGCCGGGACTTGGGGGGAGACCCAGTACTTC. Its protein product is CASSLAGTWGETQYF.

The V call is TRBV12-3 or TRBV12-4, the J call TRBJ2-2; 8 positions agree with TRBD1. The CDR3 consists of 13 residues. J lost 5 bases, V lost 5 bases, and 1 base had no gene match. The CDR3, as DNA: TGTGCCAGCAGTCGGGACAGGACCGGGGAGCTGTTTTTT. Its protein product is CASSRDRTGELFF.

This chain uses TRBV9 with TRBJ2-7; D might be TRBD1 or TRBD2, each matching 5 bases. The CDR3 spans 16 residues. CDR1 is SGDLS, CDR2 YYNGEE, per germline. Between the trimmed V and J ends, which lost 4 bases and 6 bases, there was a span of 23 bases. DNA of the CDR3: TGTGCCAGCAGCTTTGATCCGGGGCAAGGTCTACGCGAGCAGTACTTC. It specifies CASSFDPGQGLREQYF.

The chain employs TRBV20-1 and TRBJ1-1; D gene unclear. V dropped 3 bases and J dropped 5 bases, with 4 bases sitting between them. Per germline, CDR1 DFQATT and CDR2 SNEGSKA (reference sequence). The CDR3 is 10 residues long. The CDR3 here is CSARRTEAFF. DNA of the CDR3: TGCAGTGCTAGGCGGACTGAAGCTTTCTTT.

The V call is TRBV5-1, the J call TRBJ1-2; 8 nucleotides agree with TRBD1. Trimming took 0 bases from V and 7 from J; bases not matched to a gene: 5. Germline lookup yields CDR1 SGHRS and CDR2 YFSETQ. This CDR3 comprises 14 residues. This CDR3 reads CASSLDLDRAGYTF. The CDR3 DNA follows: TGCGCCAGCAGCTTGGATCTGGACAGGGCTGGCTACACCTTC.

The chain couples TRBV5-1 to TRBJ1-2; 7 nucleotides line up with TRBD1. After removal of 3 bases from V and 7 bases from J, the junction contained 9 bases not matched to a gene. This CDR3 region has 14 residues. Looked up from germline, CDR1 is SGHRS and CDR2 is YFSETQ. As DNA, the CDR3 is TGCGCCAGCAGCTCGGACAGGCGATGGTCTGGCTACACCTTC. Translated, it gives CASSSDRRWSGYTF.

The CDR3 region is CASSTSVQNTGELFF. Here the CDR3 DNA reads TGCGCCAGCAGCACCTCGGTCCAGAACACCGGGGAGCTGTTTTTT. The V gene is TRBV5-1, the J gene TRBJ2-2; the D is unclear. Germline CDR1 reads SGHRS; CDR2 reads YFSETQ. The CDR3 length is 15 residues. V shed 4 bases and J shed 1 base, with 11 bases lying between them.

This chain connects TRBV21-1 to TRBJ2-7; TRBD2, the table's D call, lacks a check against the DNA. TRBV21-1 constitutes a pseudogene. The CDR3 consists of 16 residues. CDR3 nucleotides: TGTGCCAGCAGCGAGGGACCTAGCGGGAGTTCCCACGAGCAGTACTTC. Translation gives CASSEGPSGSSHEQYF.

The CDR3 DNA reads as TGTGCCAGCTCACCTAACGGACAGGCGGAGACCCAGTACTTC. It is translated as CASSPNGQAETQYF. The chain combines TRBV18 with TRBJ2-5, with 7 bases identical to TRBD1. The germline V gene encodes CDR1 KGHSH and CDR2 LQKENI. The trim removed 3 bases at V and 5 bases at J, leaving 6 bases unmatched. CDR3 length: 14 residues.

The CDR3 reads CASSLGDNLEQYF. CDR3 coding DNA: TGTGCCAGCAGCTTAGGGGACAATCTCGAGCAGTACTTC. The chain links TRBV5-4 to TRBJ2-7; tentative D call: TRBD1 (6 bases). Germline V gene sequence: CDR1 SGHNT, CDR2 YYREEE (reference sequence). Trimming cost V 2 bases and J 6 bases, with 12 bases left between them. The CDR3 contains 13 residues. Supplemented by reference TRBV5-4 and TRBJ2-7, the full variable domain reads ETGVTQSPTHLIKTRGQQVTLRCSSQSGHNTVSWYQQALGQGPQFIFQYYREEENGRGNFPPRFSGLQFPNYSSELNVNALELDDSALYLCASSLGDNLEQYFGPGTRLTVT.

The J gene is TRBJ2-1, the V gene TRBV5-4; D is undetermined. The CDR3 loop spans 16 amino acids. V gave up 1 base and J gave up 5 bases, with 16 bases separating them. Per germline, CDR1 SGHNT and CDR2 YYREEE (reference sequence). Here the CDR3 reads CASSLWVSFGDNEQFF. The CDR3 DNA sequence: TGTGCCAGCAGCTTGTGGGTTAGCTTTGGCGACAATGAGCAGTTCTTC.

V usage is TRBV28 and J usage is TRBJ1-4; weak D call: TRBD1 (5 bases). The length of the CDR3 is 16 residues. Trimming pared 6 bases from V and 3 bases from J, leaving 17 bases between. Germline V lookup: CDR1 MDHEN, CDR2 SYDVKM. The CDR3 DNA follows: TGTGCCAGCAGCTCCCTCGGCGGGGGGGCTAATGAAAAACTGTTTTTT. This encodes CASSSLGGGANEKLFF.

As concerns this clone: In the same sample, other DNA sequences code for this CDR3. This chain connects TRBV6-5 to TRBJ2-7, with TRBD2 matching over 10 bases. The CDR3 is made up of 14 amino acids. Germline V gene sequence: CDR1 MNHEY, CDR2 SVGAGI. Germline trimming cut 6 bases from V and 4 bases from J; bases unmatched to any gene: 6. The CDR3 sequence is CASSSGRAFYEQYF. In DNA form, the CDR3 reads TGTGCCAGCAGCAGCGGGAGGGCCTTTTACGAGCAGTACTTC.

This clone appeared a single time. The V call is TRBV18, the J call TRBJ1-6; D is unresolved. The CDR3 consists of 14 residues. CDR1 and CDR2 (germline): KGHSH, LQKENI. Trimming removed 6 bases at V and 5 bases at J, with 11 bases between. CDR3 amino acids: CASSPELNNSPLHF. CDR3 nucleotides: TGTGCCAGCTCCCCCGAACTGAATAATTCACCCCTCCACTTT.

V gene TRBV30 combines with J gene TRBJ2-1; 10 positions match TRBD2. CDR1 is GTSNPN and CDR2 is SVGIG in the germline V gene (reference sequence). The V gene end was trimmed by 3 bases and the J gene end by 6 bases; junction bases not matched to a gene: 14. The CDR3 is 17 residues long. This CDR3 reads CAWRAPPGTSDLNEQFF. As DNA, the CDR3 is TGTGCCTGGAGAGCACCACCCGGGACTAGCGACCTCAATGAGCAGTTCTTC.

On this clone: Other DNA sequences in this specimen translate into the identical CDR3. The chain employs TRBV6-4 and TRBJ1-1; D is perhaps TRBD1 (5 bases). Looked up from germline, CDR1 is MRHNA and CDR2 is SNTAGT. CDR3 length: 14 residues. Trimming removed 6 bases from V and 1 base from J, with 12 bases in between. CDR3: CASRPGAANTEAFF. CDR3 in DNA: TGTGCCAGCAGACCTGGGGCGGCGAACACTGAAGCTTTCTTT.

This sequence joins TRBV2 and TRBJ1-5; D gene uncertain. V was pared by 8 bases and J by 2 bases, with 13 bases between. This CDR3 spans 14 amino acids. CDR1 is SNHLY, CDR2 FYNNEI, per germline. The CDR3: CASSRERGNQPQHF. CDR3 coding DNA: TGTGCCAGCTCGAGGGAACGAGGCAATCAGCCCCAGCATTTT.

There are a few counts of this clone. The rearrangement links TRBV4-1 to TRBJ2-7; D is possibly TRBD1 or TRBD2 (5 bases each). CDR3 length: 13 amino acids. CDR1 is MGHRA, CDR2 YSYEKL, per germline. V was shortened by 3 bases and J by 2 bases, with 8 bases between the two germline ends. DNA for the CDR3: TGCGCCAGCAGCCAGGGGGAAACCTACGAGCAGTACTTC. It specifies CASSQGETYEQYF.

The V and J genes are TRBV11-2 and TRBJ2-1; 7 bases are shared with TRBD2. Germline CDR1 reads SGHAT; CDR2 reads FQNNGV. J lost 10 bases, V lost 2 bases, and 11 bases had no gene match. CDR3 length equals 15 residues. This CDR3 reads CASSLKREEGGEQFF. In DNA, the CDR3 is TGTGCCAGCAGCTTAAAACGGGAGGAGGGAGGGGAGCAGTTCTTC.

V is TRBV27 and J is TRBJ2-6; D is unresolved. V was trimmed by 6 bases and J by 0 bases, leaving 3 bases between them. Per germline, CDR1 MNHEY and CDR2 SMNVEV (reference sequence). The CDR3 covers 13 residues. CDR3 sequence reads: CASRGSGANVLTF. The CDR3 DNA is TGTGCCAGCAGGGGCTCTGGGGCCAACGTCCTGACTTTC.